A single sample gave rise to the 7 T cell receptor beta chains below, sequenced in a study of siplizumab effects on memory and regulatory T cells. TCRdb's table, derived via immunoSEQ multiplex PCR, lists solely in-frame clones and lacks some. The data show roughly 120,000 clones, 90% to 95% seen once. Material: non-Treg CD4+ T cells sorted from blood. These receptors were collected from a human donor in good health.

The rearrangement links TRBV6-5 to TRBJ2-3, with 8 bases fitting TRBD2. Germline V gene sequence: CDR1 MNHEY, CDR2 SVGAGI. This CDR3 region has 16 residues. V dropped 3 bases and J dropped 6; count of bases not matched to a gene: 11. As DNA, the CDR3 is TGTGCCAGCAGTTATGGGTACGGGGGGGTGAGCGATACGCAGTATTTT. Translating it yields CASSYGYGGVSDTQYF.

The J gene is TRBJ1-1, the V gene TRBV5-1, with D possibly being TRBD1 (5 bases). Trimming removed 1 base at V and 0 bases at J, with 10 bases between. The CDR3 is 15 residues long. Germline lookup yields CDR1 SGHRS and CDR2 YFSETQ. The CDR3 loop is CASSLSAGMNTEAFF. The CDR3, as DNA: TGCGCCAGCAGCTTGTCTGCAGGGATGAACACTGAAGCTTTCTTT.

This clone appeared once. The V call is TRBV6-1, the J call TRBJ2-7; 10 bases agree with TRBD2. Germline-derived CDR1 and CDR2 are MNHNS and SASEGT. V gave up 6 bases and J gave up 1 base; unmatched junction bases: 15. There are 18 residues in the CDR3. CDR3 in DNA: TGTGCCAGCAGCGAAAGGTCACTAGCGGGAACCCTGTCCTACGAGCAGTACTTC. This codes for CASSERSLAGTLSYEQYF.

The chain uses TRBV5-4 and TRBJ2-7, with 8 bases identical to TRBD2. The CDR3 sequence is 11 residues long. The trim removed 6 bases at V and 12 bases at J, leaving 8 bases unmatched. From germline, CDR1 is SGHNT and CDR2 YYREEE (reference sequence). The CDR3 DNA sequence: TGTGCCAGCACCGGGGGGGCCGGGACGTACTTC. As protein: CASTGGAGTYF.

The chain couples TRBV5-1 to TRBJ2-3; D gene ambiguous. The CDR3 is 14 residues long. The germline V gene has CDR1 SGHRS and CDR2 YFSETQ. Trimming took 1 base from V and 3 from J, leaving 9 bases between them. The chain's CDR3 is CASSLSGTTDTQYF. CDR3 bases: TGCGCCAGCAGCTTGTCGGGTACAACAGATACGCAGTATTTT.

The chain recombines TRBV7-7 with TRBJ2-5; no reliable D call. Germline V CDR1 and CDR2: SSHAT, FNYEAQ (reference sequence). Trimming stripped 5 bases from V and 2 bases from J, with 9 bases between. The CDR3 spans 13 residues. This CDR3 reads CASSRDWQETQYF. In nucleotides, the CDR3 is TGTGCCAGCAGCCGCGACTGGCAAGAGACCCAGTACTTC. Full variable domain (rest looked up from reference TRBV7-7 and TRBJ2-5): GAGVSQSPRYKVTKRGQDVTLRCDPISSHATLYWYQQALGQGPEFLTYFNYEAQPDKSGLPSDRFSAERPEGSISTLTIQRTEQRDSAMYRCASSRDWQETQYFGPGTRLLVL.

The sample holds a few counts of this clone. The chain combines TRBV6-5 with TRBJ1-3; 9 bases are a match to TRBD1. Germline lookup yields CDR1 MNHEY and CDR2 SVGAGI. Unmatched junction bases numbered 1, after V lost 0 bases and J lost 1 base. The CDR3 totals 16 residues. Here the CDR3 reads CASSYSGTGSGNTIYF. Here the CDR3 DNA reads TGTGCCAGCAGTTACTCCGGGACAGGGTCTGGAAACACCATATATTTT.